This TCR beta chain originates from a study of T cells in Graves' hyperthyroidism and ophthalmopathy. With V trimmed by 6 bases and J by 4 bases, 10 bases remained unmatched. The CDR3 covers 15 residues. Amplification of TCR beta CDR3 regions used RNA as the template. Initially, a first-round RT-PCR of the TCR CDR3 employed the HTBI primer set. One entry per CDR3 protein, called by TCRdb with MiXCR from the multiplex PCR reads. The sample has 730,000 or so distinct CDR3 sequences, approximately 19% seen once. The chain couples TRBV12-3 or TRBV12-4 to TRBJ1-1; the match to TRBD1 covers 8 bases. This clonotype was obtained from a woman in her forties or fifties with Graves' hyperthyroidism that later progressed to Graves' ophthalmopathy. Source material: blood. The CDR3 nucleotides read TGTGCCAGCAGCCAAGCGACAGGGGATCTCACTGAAGCTTTCTTT. Its translation: CASSQATGDLTEAFF.